The source of this TCR beta chain is a study of blood T cell repertoires in COVID-19. Study background: The United States, Italy and Spain were the sources of the acute and convalescent COVID-19 samples. From T cells, B-cell-depleted T cells, or PBMCs came the material, which was cDNA or gDNA.

The V end was cut by 1 base, the J end by 0 bases, with 20 bases between. Per germline, CDR1 KGHDR and CDR2 SFDVKD. This CDR3 spans 20 amino acids. Per the study methods: Amplified reference gene primers provided the basis for estimating nucleated cell counts. The data were produced by immunoSEQ multiplex PCR, yet TCRdb's version contains in-frame clones alone and is incomplete. D and trimming were read from the DNA, whereas the V and J calls and clone size are those reported in that table. The data hold about 210,000 clones, with approximately 82% observed a single time. The receptor was isolated from a man aged 50 to 59 with active or convalescent COVID-19. Sample: peripheral blood. This chain connects TRBV24-1 to TRBJ2-2; maybe TRBD1 (6 bases). The CDR3 loop reads CATSDFPSTGIISNTGELFF. DNA for the CDR3: TGTGCCACCAGTGATTTCCCCAGTACAGGGATAATATCGAACACCGGGGAGCTGTTTTTT.